This T cell receptor beta chain was identified during a study of post-analysis software for immune sequencing data. The overall study: Relapsing-remitting, secondary progressive and progressive-relapsing forms of multiple sclerosis all featured among disease courses. Study-wide results and limits: Significantly lower normalized Chao1 diversity was found in patients with multiple sclerosis relative to controls.

Libraries were made from TCR beta cDNA, and they carried unique molecular identifiers. When about 0.9 to 10 million T cells were used, they gave hundreds of thousands of cDNA molecules. TCRdb re-called the PCR reads with MiXCR, one entry per CDR3 protein. There are about 460,000 distinct CDR3 sequences in the sample; over 35% occur only once, and around 10% lies in the top ten. About this clonotype itself: Its antigen remains unknown.

The sequenced sample was blood. The TCR originated in a girl aged 10 to 17 with multiple sclerosis.

CDR3: CASIMTGDFQETQYF. CDR3 bases: TGTGCCAGCATCATGACAGGTGACTTCCAAGAGACCCAGTACTTC. This chain uses TRBV28 with TRBJ2-5; possibly TRBD1 for D (6 bases). V gave up 7 bases and J gave up 1 base, with 16 bases separating them. The CDR3 loop spans 15 amino acids. CDR1 is MDHEN and CDR2 is SYDVKM in the germline V gene.